The entry that follows covers one T cell receptor beta chain sequence. This table comes from immunoSEQ multiplex PCR, and its TCRdb copy is limited to in-frame clones, with some not included. This table holds 110,000 or so clones, around 89% found once. The data derive from a study of blood T cell repertoires in COVID-19. The CDR3 has 16 amino acids. J was trimmed by 4 bases and V by 5 bases; bases with no gene match: 9. Germline V lookup: CDR1 SGHTA, CDR2 FQGTGA. The sequence came from a human donor with acute or convalescent COVID-19. The donor label of this sample is uncertain. The genes are TRBV7-3 and TRBJ2-3; 10 nucleotides match TRBD2. The sample was peripheral blood. Here the CDR3 reads CASSKKAGGPADTQYF. CDR3 nucleotide sequence: TGTGCCAGCAGCAAAAAAGCGGGAGGGCCAGCAGATACGCAGTATTTT.